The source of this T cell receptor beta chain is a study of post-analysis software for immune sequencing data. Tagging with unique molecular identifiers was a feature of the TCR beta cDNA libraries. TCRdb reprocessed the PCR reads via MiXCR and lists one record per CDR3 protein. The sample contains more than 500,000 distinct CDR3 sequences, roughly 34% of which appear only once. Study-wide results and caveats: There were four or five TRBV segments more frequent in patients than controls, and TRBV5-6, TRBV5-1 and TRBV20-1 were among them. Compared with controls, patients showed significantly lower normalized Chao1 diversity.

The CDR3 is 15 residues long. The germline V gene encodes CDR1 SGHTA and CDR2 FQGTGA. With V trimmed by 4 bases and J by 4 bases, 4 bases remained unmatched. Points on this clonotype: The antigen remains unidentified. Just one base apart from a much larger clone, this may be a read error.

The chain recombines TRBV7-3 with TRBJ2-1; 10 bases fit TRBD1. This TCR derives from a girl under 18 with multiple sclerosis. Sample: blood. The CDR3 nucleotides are TGTGCCAGCAGCTGGGGACAGGGGACGTACAATGAGCAGTTCTTC. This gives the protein CASSWGQGTYNEQFF.